This T cell receptor (beta chain) was identified in a study of T cells in Graves' hyperthyroidism and ophthalmopathy. This clonotype was seen a handful of times. Germline V gives CDR1 ENHRY, CDR2 SYGVKD. The CDR3 spans 13 residues. Trimming shortened V by 10 bases and J by 3 bases, and 15 bases separated the two germline ends. There were TCR beta CDR3 regions amplified from RNA transcripts. Carried out on the TCR CDR3, a first-round RT-PCR used the HTBI primer set. TCRdb used MiXCR to reprocess the multiplex PCR reads, holding one entry per CDR3 protein. The sample lists over 650,000 distinct CDR3 sequences, about 16% occurring once.

This chain uses TRBV10-3 with TRBJ1-2, with a possible D match to TRBD1 (5 bases). This TCR was recovered from a man between 18 and 29 years old with Graves' hyperthyroidism. Sequencing used blood. This CDR3 reads CATAWGEYYGYTF. CDR3 coding DNA: TGTGCCACCGCATGGGGGGAGTACTATGGCTACACCTTC.